This T cell receptor (beta chain) originates from a study of blood T cell repertoires in COVID-19. As for the study in general: Sites in the United States, Italy and Spain provided acute and convalescent COVID-19 samples. T cells, B-cell-depleted T cells, or PBMCs supplied cDNA or gDNA.

Germline CDR1 reads PRHDT; CDR2 reads FYEKMQ (reference sequence). The ends lost 1 base at V and 8 bases at J; junction bases unmatched: 7. The CDR3 totals 16 residues. In the study's own analysis: Amplification of reference gene primers was used by the study to estimate nucleated cell counts. Clones were sequenced by immunoSEQ multiplex PCR, and TCRdb holds only the in-frame ones, with some missing. From that table come the V and J calls and clone size; the DNA was used to work out D and trimming. The data contain more than 80,000 clones, roughly 82% of them singletons. The chain joins TRBV13 to TRBJ2-3; the match to TRBD2 covers 12 bases. This TCR was sampled from a woman of 80 years or more with active or convalescent COVID-19. Material for sequencing was peripheral blood. In nucleotides, the CDR3 is TGTGCCAGCAGCTTAGCGCCTAGCGGGGGGGCCACTACGCAGTATTTT. Translated: CASSLAPSGGATTQYF.